This T cell receptor (beta chain) was recorded in a study of cytomegalovirus exposure and HLA in healthy donors. Whole-study findings and limits: A list of about 160 TCR beta chains associated with cytomegalovirus was given. According to a subsequent analysis, TCR clusters identified in the first cohort showed a tendency to co-occur across the 110 or so validation repertoires.

Germline V gene sequence: CDR1 MNHNS, CDR2 SASEGT. The ends were cut back, 2 bases at V and 5 bases at J, with 10 bases in the middle. The CDR3 sequence is 14 residues long. In its sample, this clone was seen a few times. Its antigen is unknown. Only in-frame clones appear in the TCRdb table, and some are missing; sequencing was by immunoSEQ multiplex PCR. This sample has some 45,000 clones, with about 93% found just once. Source material: PBMCs. This receptor was identified in a woman between 18 and 29 years old in good health and CMV-seropositive. The chain employs TRBV6-1 and TRBJ1-5, with a tentative D call TRBD1 (6 bases). The CDR3 DNA reads TGTGCCAGCAGTGAAAGGGGGGGGCATCAGCCCCAGCATTTT. Protein sequence: CASSERGGHQPQHF.